This T cell receptor (beta chain) was documented in a study of T cells in Graves' hyperthyroidism and ophthalmopathy. Regarding the study as a whole: Stable hyperthyroidism was separated from ophthalmopathy by a model based on 13 V-J features.

Researchers amplified the TCR beta CDR3 regions from RNA transcripts. The HTBI set primed first-round TCR CDR3 RT-PCR. TCRdb itself ran the multiplex PCR reads through MiXCR, one entry per CDR3 protein. The sample lists over 400,000 distinct CDR3 sequences, approximately 15% seen once, with roughly 13% in the top ten. This clonotype came up many times. The antigen remains unidentified. This CDR3 has 11 residues. The germline V gene has CDR1 SEHNR and CDR2 FQNEAQ (reference sequence). Trimming shortened V by 3 bases and J by 7 bases, and 4 bases separated the two germline ends. Diagnoses were established using clinical symptoms, serum thyroxine and TRAb, thyroid ultrasound and orbital computed tomography.

What was sequenced was blood. V and J are TRBV7-9 and TRBJ2-1; no clear D gene. The sequence was obtained from a man younger than 35 with Graves' ophthalmopathy. CDR3 nucleotide sequence: TGTGCCAGCAGCTTGACGAATGAGCAGTTCTTC. As protein: CASSLTNEQFF.